This T cell receptor (beta chain) was identified in a study of blood T cell repertoires in COVID-19. As for the study in general: The United States, Italy and Spain were the sources of the acute and convalescent COVID-19 samples. PBMCs, B-cell-depleted T cells, or T cells provided the cDNA or gDNA that made up the material.

The CDR3 totals 14 residues. V dropped 5 bases and J dropped 0 bases, with 10 bases sitting between them. The V gene's germline CDR1 is KGHSH and CDR2 LQKENI. In the study's own analysis: Counts of nucleated cells, estimated from reference gene primer amplification, were obtained. TCRdb's copy holds only in-frame clones and misses some; the assay was immunoSEQ multiplex PCR. For V, J and clone size, that table is used; D and trimming come from the DNA. The sample has about 200,000 clones; 80% to 90% are singletons. Sequenced material: peripheral blood. This clonotype was obtained from a woman in her 70s with acute or convalescent COVID-19. V is TRBV18 and J is TRBJ1-2; unclear D gene. The CDR3 DNA reads as TGTGCCAGCTCAACGGGAACTTCTAACTATGGCTACACCTTC. This codes for CASSTGTSNYGYTF.